The source of this T cell receptor (beta chain) is a study of T-cell reconstitution after alpha-beta-depleted transplantation in children. This clonotype appeared many times. The TCRbeta library incorporated unique molecular identifiers. TCRdb redid the calling of the PCR reads with MiXCR, one entry per CDR3 protein. The sample contains roughly 110,000 distinct CDR3 sequences, about a tenth of which appear only once. Trimming took off 5 bases at V and 4 bases at J, with 12 bases between the two ends. Germline lookup yields CDR1 SEHNR and CDR2 FQNEAQ (reference sequence). This CDR3 is 13 amino acids long.

The sample in question was PBMCs, obtained before TCRalphabeta/CD19-depleted stem cell transplant. The sequence derives from a boy aged 2 to 10 with acute lymphoblastic leukemia, due to receive a stem cell transplant. The genes are TRBV7-9 and TRBJ2-7; D is possibly TRBD2 (6 bases). This CDR3 is CASSPEGLYEQYF. CDR3 bases: TGTGCCAGCAGCCCGGAAGGACTATACGAGCAGTACTTC.